One sample yielded the 22 T cell receptor beta chains listed below, sequenced in a study of OX40 agonist ivuxolimab in advanced cancers. Clones were sequenced by immunoSEQ multiplex PCR, and TCRdb holds only the in-frame ones, with some missing. The sample includes tens of thousands of clones, approximately 86% of them seen just once. Sample: CD4+ or CD8+ T cells sorted from blood, taken in a trial of the OX40 agonist ivuxolimab. These receptors all come from an adult with an advanced solid tumor such as melanoma, head and neck, liver or kidney cancer.

The J gene is TRBJ1-5, the V gene TRBV18, with 8 bases identical to TRBD1. The V gene's germline CDR1 is KGHSH and CDR2 LQKENI. The CDR3 is 14 residues long. V shed 2 bases and J 7 bases; nucleotides not matched to a gene: 4. The CDR3 DNA reads TGTGCCAGCTCACCAGGGACAGGAGACCAGCCCCAGCATTTT. Protein product: CASSPGTGDQPQHF. Together with reference TRBV18 and TRBJ1-5, the CDR3 gives the full variable domain: NAGVMQNPRHLVRRRGQEARLRCSPMKGHSHVYWYRQLPEEGLKFMVYLQKENIIDESGMPKERFSAEFPKEGPSILRIQQVVRGDSAAYFCASSPGTGDQPQHFGDGTRLSIL.

The chain has TRBV20-1 and TRBJ2-5; D ambiguous. The V gene lost 5 bases and the J gene lost 5 bases, with 9 bases spanning the gap. Per germline, CDR1 DFQATT and CDR2 SNEGSKA (reference sequence). This CDR3 is 11 amino acids long. The CDR3 spells CSALGSETQYF. The CDR3 DNA sequence: TGCAGTGCTTTGGGCTCGGAGACCCAGTACTTC.

This chain uses TRBV18 with TRBJ2-5; no clear D. Germline V gene data show CDR1 as KGHSH and CDR2 as LQKENI. This CDR3 has 13 residues. V lost 5 bases and J lost 4, with 11 bases in between. In nucleotides, the CDR3 is TGTGCCAGCTCAAGCCTAGAGTCAGAGACCCAGTACTTC. The encoded protein is CASSSLESETQYF.

The V call is TRBV19, the J call TRBJ1-5, with TRBD1 matching over 8 bases. The length of the CDR3 is 16 residues. Germline lookup yields CDR1 LNHDA and CDR2 SQIVND (reference sequence). The ends lost 4 bases at V and 7 bases at J; junction bases unmatched: 12. This CDR3 reads CASSTPVTGTGQPQHF. The CDR3 DNA is TGTGCCAGTAGTACACCTGTGACAGGGACAGGACAGCCCCAGCATTTT.

The chain recombines TRBV30 with TRBJ1-1; D is uncertain. Germline CDR1 and CDR2: GTSNPN and SVGIG (reference sequence). This CDR3 region has 12 residues. Trimming pared 5 bases from V and 4 bases from J, leaving 11 bases between. CDR3 nucleotide sequence: TGTGCCTGGGTTCTGGGGATCACTGAAGCTTTCTTT. It specifies CAWVLGITEAFF.

V and J are TRBV6-6 and TRBJ2-5; D unclear. Germline V gene lookup returns CDR1 MNHNY and CDR2 SVGAGI (reference sequence). This CDR3 spans 12 amino acids. V gave up 5 bases and J gave up 7 bases, with 11 bases separating them. The CDR3 spells CASSLRPGTQYF. The CDR3 DNA reads TGTGCCAGCAGTCTCCGCCCGGGGACCCAGTACTTC.

J is TRBJ2-7 and V is TRBV6-6; 11 bases align to TRBD2. The ends lost 4 bases at V and 6 bases at J; junction bases unmatched: 8. Germline CDR1 and CDR2: MNHNY and SVGAGI (reference sequence). This CDR3 is 15 amino acids long. The DNA for the CDR3 is TGTGCCAGCAGTTGGGTAGCGGGAGGGCCTGGCGAGCAGTACTTC. Its translation: CASSWVAGGPGEQYF.

The CDR3: CASSQGFGSTRDTQYF. The CDR3 nucleotides are TGCGCCAGCAGCCAGGGGTTTGGTTCGACCAGAGATACGCAGTATTTT. The V gene is TRBV4-3, the J gene TRBJ2-3; D is undetermined. Trimming removed 3 bases from V and 5 bases from J, with 18 bases in between. The germline CDR1 and CDR2 sequences are LGHNA and YSLEER. This CDR3 is 16 amino acids long.

The chain joins TRBV11-2 to TRBJ1-2; weak D call: TRBD1 (5 bases). The germline V gene encodes CDR1 SGHAT and CDR2 FQNNGV. V was trimmed by 0 bases and J by 4 bases, leaving 12 bases between them. This CDR3 region has 15 residues. CDR3: CASSLDRAGRYGYTF. The CDR3 nucleotides read TGTGCCAGCAGCTTAGATCGGGCGGGACGCTATGGCTACACCTTC.

This clone has a handful of counts. V gene TRBV28 combines with J gene TRBJ2-2; D call uncertain. Germline CDR1 MDHEN, CDR2 SYDVKM. The CDR3 is made up of 12 amino acids. V was pared by 7 bases and J by 6 bases, with 9 bases between. The CDR3 sequence is CASNHLAGELFF. The DNA of the CDR3 is TGTGCCAGCAACCATTTAGCCGGGGAGCTGTTTTTT.

The chain recombines TRBV28 with TRBJ2-7; 7 nucleotides align to TRBD2. The DNA end is a closer match to TRBJ2-1, so the J assignment may be wrong. From germline, CDR1 is MDHEN and CDR2 SYDVKM. There are 15 residues in the CDR3. CDR3 sequence: CASSFWVAGHNEQFF. The CDR3 DNA reads TGTGCCAGCAGTTTTTGGGTAGCGGGCCACAATGAGCAGTTCTTC.

This clone was seen once. The V and J genes are TRBV11-2 and TRBJ1-4, with 9 nucleotides matching TRBD1. J gave up 8 bases and V 5 bases, and 6 bases lay outside the gene matches. Germline V lookup: CDR1 SGHAT, CDR2 FQNNGV. The CDR3 runs 14 residues. CDR3 amino acids: CASSQQGASEKLFF. The CDR3, as DNA: TGTGCCAGCAGCCAACAGGGGGCTTCAGAAAAACTGTTTTTT. The whole variable domain, filled in from reference TRBV11-2 and TRBJ1-4, reads EAGVAQSPRYKIIEKRQSVAFWCNPISGHATLYWYQQILGQGPKLLIQFQNNGVVDDSQLPKDRFSAERLKGVDSTLKIQPAKLEDSAVYLCASSQQGASEKLFFGSGTQLSVL.

CDR3 coding DNA: TGTGCCAGAAGCTTATTCGAAAAACTGTTTTTT. Its translation is CARSLFEKLFF. The chain employs TRBV5-3 and TRBJ1-4; D is uncertain. TRBV5-3 is classed as an ORF, of uncertain function. The CDR3 runs to 11 residues. V was trimmed by 2 bases and J by 8 bases, leaving 4 bases between them.

The chain recombines TRBV5-4 with TRBJ2-3, with 14 bases fitting TRBD2. V lost 3 bases to trimming and J lost 2 bases; unmatched junction nucleotides: 5. Per germline, CDR1 SGHNT and CDR2 YYREEE (reference sequence). CDR3 length: 17 residues. The CDR3 protein is CASSYPGLAGVTDTQYF. The DNA for the CDR3 is TGTGCCAGCAGCTATCCGGGACTAGCGGGAGTCACAGATACGCAGTATTTT.

The chain is built from TRBV5-4 and TRBJ2-1, with 13 bases identical to TRBD2. CDR1 is SGHNT and CDR2 is YYREEE in the germline V gene (reference sequence). V dropped 4 bases and J dropped 6; count of bases not matched to a gene: 10. The CDR3 has 17 residues. CDR3: CASSAGLAGVSVNEQFF. In nucleotides, the CDR3 is TGTGCCAGCAGCGCTGGACTAGCGGGAGTCTCGGTCAATGAGCAGTTCTTC.

The CDR3 DNA reads as TGTGCCAGCAAAACAGGGGCTGGAAACACCATATATTTT. It translates to CASKTGAGNTIYF. The chain recombines TRBV6-5 with TRBJ1-3, with 7 bases identical to TRBD1. With V trimmed by 7 bases and J by 2 bases, 2 bases remained unmatched. Germline V gene sequence: CDR1 MNHEY, CDR2 SVGAGI. The CDR3 spans 13 residues.

V gene TRBV11-2 combines with J gene TRBJ2-7, with no clear D. CDR1 and CDR2 from the germline V gene are SGHAT and FQNNGV. Trimming took 2 bases from V and 2 from J, leaving 4 bases between them. CDR3 length: 12 amino acids. Here the CDR3 DNA reads TGTGCCAGCAGCTTATTTCCCTACGAGCAGTACTTC. It encodes CASSLFPYEQYF.

The rearrangement joins TRBV5-4 to TRBJ2-5; D ambiguous. Germline CDR1 and CDR2: SGHNT and YYREEE (reference sequence). The V gene lost 4 bases and the J gene lost 4 bases, with 14 bases spanning the gap. The CDR3 is 14 amino acids. CDR3 sequence: CASSPDPSGETQYF. DNA for the CDR3: TGTGCCAGCAGCCCGGACCCCTCGGGAGAGACCCAGTACTTC.

The chain employs TRBV27 and TRBJ2-5, with 7 bases matching TRBD1. Per the germline V gene, CDR1 is MNHEY and CDR2 is SMNVEV (reference sequence). The J segment lost 7 bases and the V segment lost 6 bases, leaving 5 bases of the junction unmatched. This CDR3 region has 12 residues. The CDR3 here is CASRSRQGTQYF. CDR3 nucleotide sequence: TGTGCCAGCAGAAGCCGACAGGGGACCCAGTACTTC.

The chain joins TRBV21-1 to TRBJ2-3; TRBD2, the table's D call, lacks a check against the DNA. TRBV21-1 is a listed pseudogene. CDR3 size: 15 residues. The CDR3 DNA reads as TGTGCCAGCAGCAAAGGGCTAGCGGGAGCAGATACGCAGTATTTT. Encoded protein: CASSKGLAGADTQYF.

The CDR3 region has the DNA TGTGCCAGCAGAGGACTTGCCTACGAGCAGTACTTC. Encoded protein: CASRGLAYEQYF. The gene calls are TRBV28 and TRBJ2-7, with D possibly matching TRBD2 (5 bases). This CDR3 is 12 amino acids long. V was pared by 6 bases and J by 2 bases, with 8 bases between. CDR1 and CDR2 from the germline V gene are MDHEN and SYDVKM. The full variable domain, rest sourced from reference TRBV28 and TRBJ2-7, is DVKVTQSSRYLVKRTGEKVFLECVQDMDHENMFWYRQDPGLGLRLIYFSYDVKMKEKGDIPEGYSVSREKKERFSLILESASTNQTSMYLCASRGLAYEQYFGPGTRLTVT.

This clone has a handful of counts. The CDR3 loop reads CASSSPPNNEQFF. The CDR3 DNA sequence: TGTGCCAGCAGTTCCCCGCCCAACAATGAGCAGTTCTTC. The chain joins TRBV6-5 to TRBJ2-1; the D is unclear. V dropped 4 bases and J dropped 5 bases, with 9 bases sitting between them. The CDR3 has 13 amino acids. Per germline, CDR1 MNHEY and CDR2 SVGAGI.